The clone carrying this T cell receptor (beta chain) was seen once. The assay was immunoSEQ multiplex PCR, and TCRdb's table has in-frame clones only and misses some. The sample holds over 140,000 clones, 60% to 85% seen once. This entry belongs to a study of blood T cell repertoires in COVID-19. The germline V gene has CDR1 MNHEY and CDR2 SVGEGT. V lost 1 base to trimming and J lost 0 bases, with 13 bases between them. The CDR3 extends over 16 amino acids. The sequence was collected from a woman older than 75 with active or convalescent COVID-19. The chain has TRBV6-2 or TRBV6-3 and TRBJ2-7; tentative D call: TRBD2 (5 bases). Sequencing was carried out using peripheral blood. The CDR3 sequence: CASSYFPGTPSYEQYF. For the CDR3, the DNA is TGTGCCAGCAGTTACTTTCCGGGAACTCCCTCCTACGAGCAGTACTTC.